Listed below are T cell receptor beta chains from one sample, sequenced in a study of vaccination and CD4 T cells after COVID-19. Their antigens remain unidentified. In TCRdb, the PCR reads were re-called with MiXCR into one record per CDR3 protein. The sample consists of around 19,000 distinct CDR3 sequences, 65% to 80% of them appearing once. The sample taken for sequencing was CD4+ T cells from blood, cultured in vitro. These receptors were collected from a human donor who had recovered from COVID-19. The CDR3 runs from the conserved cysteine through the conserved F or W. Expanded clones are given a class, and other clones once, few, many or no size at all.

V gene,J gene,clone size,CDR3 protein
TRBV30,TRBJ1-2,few,CAWIQDRLGSGYTF
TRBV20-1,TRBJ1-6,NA,CSARDPRDSYNSPLHF
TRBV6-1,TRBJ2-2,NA,CASSENRGGGELFF
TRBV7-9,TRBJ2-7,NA,CASSPEASSYEQYF
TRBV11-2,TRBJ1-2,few,CASSLGRGDYGYTF
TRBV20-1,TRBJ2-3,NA,CSARGDTNTDTQYF
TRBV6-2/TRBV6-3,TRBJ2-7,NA,CASSSQREGNSYEQYF
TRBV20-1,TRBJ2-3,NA,CSAPLRAGVSDTQYF
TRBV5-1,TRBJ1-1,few,CASQRAAQPPAEAFF
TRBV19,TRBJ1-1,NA,CASSSTGLPPNTEAFF
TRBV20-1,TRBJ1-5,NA,CSARGGVSQPQHF
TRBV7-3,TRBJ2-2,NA,CASSLSGGHTGELFF
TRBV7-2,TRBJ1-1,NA,CASSMAGGTEAFF
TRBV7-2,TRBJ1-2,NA,CASSVRGFGYTF
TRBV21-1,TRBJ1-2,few,CASPRLGYTF
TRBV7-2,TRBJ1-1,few,CASSLYQGANTEAFF
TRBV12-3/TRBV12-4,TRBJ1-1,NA,CASSSIAGVEAFF
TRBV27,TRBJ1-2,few,CASSLSFGGGYGYTF
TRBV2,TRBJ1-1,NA,CASSALLNTEAFF
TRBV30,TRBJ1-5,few,CAWSGIDVNQPQHF
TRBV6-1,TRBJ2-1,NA,CASRTGGATNEQFF
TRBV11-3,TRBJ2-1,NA,CASSLGVEQFF
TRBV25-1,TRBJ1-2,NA,CASSEDNRGGYTF
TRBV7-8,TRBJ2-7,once,CASSPTPDRAYEQYF
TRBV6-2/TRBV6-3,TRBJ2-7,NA,CASRSPPGHSYEQYF
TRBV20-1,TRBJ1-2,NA,CSARGAGPNYGYTF
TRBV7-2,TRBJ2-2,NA,CASSLDGESGELFF
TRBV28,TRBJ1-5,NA,CASSLYAFNQPQHF
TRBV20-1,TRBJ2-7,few,CSARADSGAYEQYF
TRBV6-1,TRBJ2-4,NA,CASSEPGPHKTGGEAKNIQYF
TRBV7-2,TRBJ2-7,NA,CASSLSRGQAYEQYF
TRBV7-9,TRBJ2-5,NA,CASSWPGPGGETQYF
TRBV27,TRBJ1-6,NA,CASRAGTGVYNSPLHF
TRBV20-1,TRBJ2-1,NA,CSARGEREGESSYNEQFF
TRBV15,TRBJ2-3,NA,CATSRDDYPTDTQYF
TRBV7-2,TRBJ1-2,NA,CASSPSGNGYGYTF
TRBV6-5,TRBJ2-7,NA,CASSYVPTTHEQYF
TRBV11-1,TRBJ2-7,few,CASSLVGSGNYEQYF
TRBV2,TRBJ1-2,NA,CASSWDRGGYTF
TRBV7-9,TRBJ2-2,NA,CASSSDRDTGELFF
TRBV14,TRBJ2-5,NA,CASSHFGQGFETQYF
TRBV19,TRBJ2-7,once,CASSNGLDEQYF
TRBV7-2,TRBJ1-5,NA,CASSLAPWGGNQPQHF
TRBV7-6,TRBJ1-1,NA,CASSLSGQGKSTEAFF
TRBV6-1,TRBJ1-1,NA,CASSTSLGRRGGTEAFF
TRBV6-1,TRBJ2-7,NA,CASGGGRYEQYF
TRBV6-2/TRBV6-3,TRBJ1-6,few,CASRRGLNSPLHF
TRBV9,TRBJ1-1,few,CASSGTVMNTEAFF
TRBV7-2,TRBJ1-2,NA,CASSRRGPLVGYTF
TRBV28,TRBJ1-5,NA,CASSPARGKGNQPQHF
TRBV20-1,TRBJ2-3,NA,CSGLASTDTQYF
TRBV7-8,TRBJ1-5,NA,CASSPDGGQPQHF
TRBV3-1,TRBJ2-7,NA,CASSRLAGGIEQYF